These 15 T cell receptor beta chains share one sample of origin, sequenced in a study of blood T cell repertoires in COVID-19. The protocol was immunoSEQ multiplex PCR, while the TCRdb copy is restricted to in-frame clones and leaves out a portion. The data contain 220,000 or so clones, approximately 82% of them singletons. Material for sequencing was peripheral blood. All receptors come from a woman older than 75 with acute or convalescent COVID-19.

The chain combines TRBV11-2 with TRBJ2-3; maybe TRBD2 (6 bases). V was pared by 5 bases and J by 2 bases, with 17 bases between. CDR1 is SGHAT, CDR2 FQNNGV, per germline. The CDR3 runs 16 residues. CDR3 residues: CASSPFGGNPTDTQYF. CDR3 in DNA: TGTGCCAGCAGCCCCTTCGGGGGAAACCCCACAGATACGCAGTATTTT. Full variable domain (remainder filled in from reference TRBV11-2 and TRBJ2-3): EAGVAQSPRYKIIEKRQSVAFWCNPISGHATLYWYQQILGQGPKLLIQFQNNGVVDDSQLPKDRFSAERLKGVDSTLKIQPAKLEDSAVYLCASSPFGGNPTDTQYFGPGTRLTVL.

The table lists this clone with a count of one. The chain recombines TRBV20-1 with TRBJ2-7; D might be TRBD1 (6 bases). Germline loops: CDR1 DFQATT, CDR2 SNEGSKA (reference sequence). The CDR3 has 12 residues. V was shortened by 3 bases and J by 7 bases, with 13 bases between the two germline ends. The CDR3 DNA reads as TGCAGTGCTAGTGGAGAAACAGGGGAGCAGTACTTC. It yields the protein CSASGETGEQYF.

As to this clone: The junction departs from the called germline gene at one end, perhaps through a read error. The gene calls are TRBV30 and TRBJ1-2, with D perhaps matching TRBD1 (6 bases). CDR3 length: 11 amino acids. Germline-derived CDR1 and CDR2 are GTSNPN and SVGIG (reference sequence). For the CDR3, the DNA is TGTGCCTGGAGTGCGACGACAGGCCACCTTTTC. It yields the protein CAWSATTGHLF.

This chain connects TRBV11-3 to TRBJ2-1, with 9 bases identical to TRBD2. This CDR3 comprises 18 residues. V dropped 4 bases and J dropped 4; count of bases not matched to a gene: 14. Germline V gene sequence: CDR1 SGHNT, CDR2 YENEEA. Here the CDR3 reads CASSSNPEGSGGYNEQFF. CDR3 DNA: TGTGCCAGCAGCTCGAACCCTGAGGGTAGCGGGGGTTACAATGAGCAGTTCTTC.

V usage is TRBV2 and J usage is TRBJ2-1; weak D call: TRBD1 (5 bases). Trimming removed 6 bases from V and 5 bases from J, with 11 bases in between. The CDR3 is made up of 13 amino acids. Germline loops: CDR1 SNHLY, CDR2 FYNNEI. For the CDR3, the DNA is TGTGCCAGCAGACCAGACAGTAACAATGAGCAGTTCTTC. Protein sequence: CASRPDSNNEQFF.

This clone was detected only once. J is TRBJ2-1 and V is TRBV7-2; possible D gene TRBD2, 6 bases. Germline-derived CDR1 and CDR2 are SGHTA and FQGNSA. Deletions cut 4 bases from V and 4 bases from J, with 20 bases between. This CDR3 spans 17 amino acids. Here the CDR3 reads CASSSYPIAGGYNEQFF. In DNA form, the CDR3 reads TGTGCCAGCAGCTCTTATCCCATAGCAGGAGGGTACAATGAGCAGTTCTTC.

The chain links TRBV18 to TRBJ1-5, with D perhaps matching TRBD1 (6 bases). Between the trimmed V and J ends, which lost 5 bases and 3 bases, there was a span of 14 bases. This CDR3 is built from 15 residues. Germline V CDR1 and CDR2: KGHSH, LQKENI. CDR3: CASSAGGGSNQPQHF. The DNA of the CDR3 is TGTGCCAGCTCAGCGGGAGGGGGTTCCAATCAGCCCCAGCATTTT.

In its sample, this clone was seen once. The chain joins TRBV6-5 to TRBJ2-1; 15 bases line up with TRBD2. V lost 6 bases and J lost 10; bases outside the gene matches: 7. Germline V gene lookup returns CDR1 MNHEY and CDR2 SVGAGI. This CDR3 is 15 amino acids long. The CDR3 is CASRRTSGGAGEQFF. As DNA, the CDR3 is TGTGCCAGCAGGCGGACTAGCGGGGGGGCCGGAGAGCAGTTCTTC.

The chain joins TRBV5-1 to TRBJ1-2; TRBD1 matches 8 bases. J lost 5 bases, V lost 5 bases, and 11 bases had no gene match. Per the germline V gene, CDR1 is SGHRS and CDR2 is YFSETQ. The CDR3 consists of 15 residues. In DNA, the CDR3 is TGCGCCAGCAGGCCCCTCGGACAGGGCGATTATGGCTACACCTTC. Translated, it gives CASRPLGQGDYGYTF.

The chain employs TRBV29-1 and TRBJ2-1; D might be TRBD2 (6 bases). Germline loops: CDR1 SQVTM, CDR2 ANQGSEA. The CDR3 sequence is 15 residues long. Trimming left V 7 bases short and J 0 bases short, with 16 bases between. CDR3: CSAGTSMSSYNEQFF. The CDR3 DNA is TGCAGCGCCGGAACTAGCATGAGCTCCTACAATGAGCAGTTCTTC.

This chain links TRBV15 with TRBJ1-2; 7 nucleotides line up with TRBD1. This CDR3 region has 15 residues. The germline V gene encodes CDR1 LNHNV and CDR2 YYDKDF (reference sequence). The V segment lost 1 base and the J segment 4 bases; nucleotides outside the gene matches: 6. The CDR3 bases are TGTGCCACCAGCAGAGCTAGGGGGCTGGTCTATGGCTACACCTTC. It codes for CATSRARGLVYGYTF. The full variable domain, rest sourced from reference TRBV15 and TRBJ1-2, is DAMVIQNPRYQVTQFGKPVTLSCSQTLNHNVMYWYQQKSSQAPKLLFHYYDKDFNNEADTPDNFQSRRPNTSFCFLDIRSPGLGDTAMYLCATSRARGLVYGYTFGSGTRLTVV.

The chain recombines TRBV19 with TRBJ1-5, with 7 nucleotides matching TRBD1. Germline lookup yields CDR1 LNHDA and CDR2 SQIVND (reference sequence). The CDR3 has 16 amino acids. J was trimmed by 6 bases and V by 3 bases; bases with no gene match: 11. Here the CDR3 DNA reads TGTGCCAGTAGTATTCCCCGACAGGGATCCCCTCAGCCCCAGCATTTT. This encodes CASSIPRQGSPQPQHF.

V is TRBV7-2 and J is TRBJ1-1, with a weak D call TRBD1 (5 bases). V was shortened by 4 bases and J by 10 bases, with 13 bases between the two germline ends. Germline values: CDR1 SGHTA, CDR2 FQGNSA. The CDR3 contains 12 residues. The CDR3 sequence: CASSSAPGVAFF. DNA for the CDR3: TGTGCCAGCAGCTCCGCACCGGGGGTAGCTTTCTTT.

The V gene is TRBV5-1, the J gene TRBJ2-6; 7 bases match TRBD1. Germline trimming cut 0 bases from V and 2 bases from J; bases unmatched to any gene: 8. This CDR3 has 18 amino acids. Germline V gives CDR1 SGHRS, CDR2 YFSETQ. CDR3 nucleotide sequence: TGCGCCAGCAGCTTGGTCGAGACAGGGTCGACTGGGGCCAACGTCCTGACTTTC. It codes for CASSLVETGSTGANVLTF.

The chain uses TRBV18 and TRBJ2-2, with 7 bases fitting TRBD1. From germline, CDR1 is KGHSH and CDR2 LQKENI. CDR3 size: 16 residues. The V and J ends lost 4 bases and 0 bases, in that order; junction bases with no gene match: 5. The CDR3 region has the DNA TGTGCCAGCTCACTTGACACAGGGGCGAACACCGGGGAGCTGTTTTTT. This encodes CASSLDTGANTGELFF. Complete variable domain (other parts from reference TRBV18 and TRBJ2-2): NAGVMQNPRHLVRRRGQEARLRCSPMKGHSHVYWYRQLPEEGLKFMVYLQKENIIDESGMPKERFSAEFPKEGPSILRIQQVVRGDSAAYFCASSLDTGANTGELFFGEGSRLTVL.